These T cell receptor beta chains were read from a single sample in a study of CD8 T cells in ankylosing spondylitis. TCRdb analysed the 5' RACE reads with MiXCR anew, one entry per CDR3 protein. The table has approximately 520,000 distinct CDR3 sequences, about 5% seen once. Material: blood, either unsorted or a sorted T cell fraction (not recorded which). Receptors were obtained from a male donor with ankylosing spondylitis. Each CDR3 is given with its conserved first and last residue. D genes are given only for firm matches. Clone size is stated in some rows and not others, as once, few, many or a class when expanded.

size,D,J,V,CDR3,DNA
many,-,TRBJ2-7,TRBV3-1,CASSLGLFYEQYF,TGTGCCAGCAGCCTAGGACTTTTCTACGAGCAGTACTTC
many,TRBD1,TRBJ1-2,TRBV11-1,CASSLVVRDSYGYTF,TGTGCCAGCAGCTTAGTAGTCCGGGACAGCTATGGCTACACCTTC
few,-,TRBJ1-1,TRBV5-5,CASSFDTGPEAFF,TGTGCCAGCAGCTTCGACACAGGGCCTGAAGCTTTCTTT
few,TRBD2,TRBJ2-1,TRBV4-3,CASSQDPLAGVYNEQFF,TGCGCCAGCAGCCAAGACCCACTAGCGGGAGTGTACAATGAGCAGTTCTTC
few,TRBD1,TRBJ2-3,TRBV7-6,CASSFLDRGNADTQYF,TGTGCCAGCAGCTTCCTCGACAGGGGAAACGCAGATACGCAGTATTTT
many,-,TRBJ1-4,TRBV6-1,CASSTTALNEKLFF,TGTGCCAGCAGTACGACAGCCTTAAATGAAAAACTGTTTTTT
-,-,TRBJ1-1,TRBV7-9,CASSFQGGDTEAFF,TGTGCCAGCAGTTTTCAGGGAGGTGACACTGAAGCTTTCTTT
many,-,TRBJ2-3,TRBV6-1,CASREWDTQYF,TGTGCCAGCAGAGAGTGGGATACGCAGTATTTT
many,-,TRBJ2-3,TRBV7-9,CASSYGFIDTQYF,TGTGCCAGCAGCTATGGGTTCATAGATACGCAGTATTTT
many,TRBD2,TRBJ2-7,TRBV20-1,CSARAGTSSRLGDEQYF,TGCAGTGCTAGAGCCGGGACTAGTAGCCGCCTGGGGGACGAGCAGTACTTC
once,-,TRBJ2-3,TRBV29-1,CSATGAGGLTDTQYF,TGCAGCGCCACAGGGGCGGGGGGCCTTACAGATACGCAGTATTTT
many,-,TRBJ2-2,TRBV5-1,CASSLFFPELGELFF,TGCGCCAGCAGCTTGTTTTTTCCGGAGCTCGGGGAGCTGTTTTTT
many,TRBD2,TRBJ2-4,TRBV7-2,CASTGGGYGAKNIQYF,TGTGCCAGCACCGGGGGGGGCTATGGAGCCAAAAACATTCAGTACTTC
few,-,TRBJ2-1,TRBV14,CASSQDQLYNEQFF,TGTGCCAGCAGCCAAGATCAACTGTACAATGAGCAGTTCTTC
few,-,TRBJ2-7,TRBV7-6,CASSSLGSQGTYEQYF,TGTGCCAGCAGCTCCCTCGGGTCGCAGGGGACCTACGAGCAGTACTTC
-,-,TRBJ1-6,TRBV13,CASSLRAGVSSPLHF,TGTGCCAGCAGCTTAAGAGCAGGGGTTAGTTCACCCCTCCACTTT
many,TRBD2,TRBJ2-1,TRBV4-3,CASSGLAWNNEQFF,TGCGCCAGCAGTGGACTAGCCTGGAACAATGAGCAGTTCTTC
-,-,TRBJ2-5,TRBV18,CASSPSRPGSGTQYF,TGTGCCAGCTCACCAAGTCGGCCGGGTTCAGGGACCCAGTACTTC
many,-,TRBJ2-3,TRBV5-1,CASSLGPTKDTQYF,TGCGCCAGCAGCTTGGGGCCGACTAAAGATACGCAGTATTTT
-,-,TRBJ1-2,TRBV2,CASSGTVYGYTF,TGTGCCAGCAGTGGGACAGTATATGGCTACACCTTC
many,-,TRBJ1-2,TRBV4-2,CASSLNSAEYGYTF,TGTGCCAGCAGCCTTAATTCAGCAGAGTATGGCTACACCTTC
many,TRBD1,TRBJ1-4,TRBV5-1,CASSSTGQVEAEKLFF,TGCGCCAGCAGCTCAACCGGACAGGTAGAAGCTGAAAAACTGTTTTTT
many,TRBD2,TRBJ2-7,TRBV7-2,CASRPPGGSTRQYF,TGTGCCAGCAGGCCTCCCGGCGGGAGTACGAGGCAGTACTTC
-,-,TRBJ2-5,TRBV6-5,CASSYLQGRGETQYF,TGTGCCAGCAGTTACCTACAGGGTCGGGGAGAGACCCAGTACTTC
many,-,TRBJ2-5,TRBV5-1,CASSLGVETQYF,TGCGCCAGCAGCTTGGGGGTAGAGACCCAGTACTTC
many,-,TRBJ2-3,TRBV4-2,CASSLARWGDTQYF,TGTGCCAGCAGCCTTGCAAGGTGGGGGGATACGCAGTATTTT
many,TRBD2,TRBJ2-7,TRBV25-1,CASSGSGGYYEQYF,TGTGCCAGCAGTGGTAGCGGGGGGTACTACGAGCAGTACTTC
many,-,TRBJ2-1,TRBV5-1,CASSLHGGSSYNEQFF,TGCGCCAGCAGCTTGCACGGGGGAAGCTCCTACAATGAGCAGTTCTTC
many,-,TRBJ2-1,TRBV20-1,CSALQSNEQFF,TGCAGTGCTCTACAATCAAATGAGCAGTTCTTC
many,-,TRBJ1-4,TRBV4-2,CASSQVGTGADEKLFF,TGTGCCAGCAGCCAAGTCGGTACGGGGGCGGATGAAAAACTGTTTTTT
many,-,TRBJ1-1,TRBV11-2,CASSLPTGYTEAFF,TGTGCCAGCAGCCTTCCTACAGGATACACTGAAGCTTTCTTT
many,-,TRBJ2-7,TRBV7-2,CASSLGVPTSYEQYF,TGTGCCAGCAGCTTAGGTGTTCCAACTTCATACGAGCAGTACTTC
many,-,TRBJ2-3,TRBV5-1,CASSLLFGGTQLTDTQYF,TGCGCCAGCAGCTTGTTATTCGGGGGTACTCAGCTCACAGATACGCAGTATTTT
many,TRBD2,TRBJ2-5,TRBV5-1,CASRVTSGQETQYF,TGCGCCAGCAGGGTGACTAGCGGACAAGAGACCCAGTACTTC
few,-,TRBJ2-7,TRBV5-1,CASSLGMVGSYSYEQYF,TGCGCCAGCAGCTTGGGGATGGTGGGTTCCTACTCCTACGAGCAGTACTTC
-,-,TRBJ2-1,TRBV11-2,CASSLEYNSHEQFF,TGTGCCAGCAGCTTAGAGTATAACAGCCATGAGCAGTTCTTC
many,-,TRBJ1-4,TRBV5-1,CASSLVVGSEKLFF,TGCGCCAGCAGCTTGGTAGTTGGCAGTGAAAAACTGTTTTTT
many,-,TRBJ2-1,TRBV20-1,CSARAGSDNEQFF,TGCAGTGCTAGAGCGGGGTCAGACAATGAGCAGTTCTTC
many,-,TRBJ2-7,TRBV20-1,CSASGAFYEQYF,TGCAGTGCTAGCGGAGCCTTCTACGAGCAGTACTTC
many,-,TRBJ2-5,TRBV11-2,CASSSPTWYQETQYF,TGTGCCAGCAGCTCCCCGACGTGGTACCAAGAGACCCAGTACTTC
many,TRBD1,TRBJ1-1,TRBV12-3/TRBV12-4,CASSQWTGRTEAFF,TGTGCCAGCAGTCAGTGGACAGGGAGGACTGAAGCTTTCTTT
many,TRBD1,TRBJ1-6,TRBV7-9,CASSSTGSNSPLHF,TGTGCCAGCAGCTCGACAGGGAGTAATTCACCCCTCCACTTT
-,TRBD2,TRBJ2-5,TRBV27,CASNFRISGARWETQYF,TGTGCCAGCAATTTTAGAATTAGCGGGGCGAGGTGGGAGACCCAGTACTTC
-,-,TRBJ2-7,TRBV18,CASSPLGAPTYEQYF,TGTGCCAGCTCCCCTTTGGGGGCCCCGACCTACGAGCAGTACTTC
many,-,TRBJ2-5,TRBV7-2,CASSLLSSETQYF,TGTGCCAGCAGCCTCTTATCAAGCGAGACCCAGTACTTC
many,-,TRBJ2-4,TRBV24-1,CATSVGDNSPKNIQYF,TGTGCCACCAGTGTTGGAGACAATTCCCCCAAAAACATTCAGTACTTC
many,TRBD1,TRBJ2-7,TRBV7-9,CASSRGQGLSYEQYF,TGTGCCAGCAGCCGGGGACAGGGATTATCCTACGAGCAGTACTTC
few,-,TRBJ2-7,TRBV20-1,CSARRVDEQYF,TGCAGTGCTCGGAGGGTTGACGAGCAGTACTTC
many,-,TRBJ1-1,TRBV7-9,CASSLWGGTEAFF,TGTGCCAGCAGTTTATGGGGCGGCACTGAAGCTTTCTTT